The table lists the clone carrying this TCR beta chain with a few counts. The target antigen is unknown. This specimen belongs to a study of read filtering for tumor transcriptome and immune sequencing. About the study: 8 patients were R-ISS I, approximately 15 were R-ISS II, over 5 were R-ISS III. Overall study results and limits: Single-read clonotypes: about 81.9% of IR-seq clonotypes (around 3.5% of reads), 74.6% of RNA-seq clonotypes (nearly 45% of reads).

At the time of active disease, bone marrow was collected from every patient. Trimming removed 10 bases at V and 4 bases at J, with 13 bases between. The CDR3 contains 12 residues. Germline assignment: CDR1 MNHEY and CDR2 SMNVEV (reference sequence). Molecular barcoded adaptors covering alpha/delta and beta/gamma chains were used on about 0.4 ug RNA. TCRdb processed the reads anew with MiXCR; each CDR3 protein has one entry. The sample lists about 30,000 distinct CDR3 sequences; roughly 20% were seen once. The specimen sequenced was a population of CD138-negative cells sorted from bone marrow. The TCR was taken from a donor at least 40 years old with multiple myeloma. The genes are TRBV27 and TRBJ2-5; possible D gene TRBD1, 5 bases. The CDR3 sequence: CAIKGFGETQYF. DNA for the CDR3: TGTGCCATTAAGGGGTTTGGAGAGACCCAGTACTTC.